A selection of T cell receptor beta chains follows, all from one sample in a study of OX40 agonist ivuxolimab in advanced cancers. This table comes from immunoSEQ multiplex PCR, and its TCRdb copy is limited to in-frame clones, with some not included. Of around 28,000 clones listed, more than 75% were seen once; the top ten hold around 18%. Sequenced here: CD4+ or CD8+ T cells sorted from blood, sampled in a trial of the OX40 agonist ivuxolimab. The receptor source for this set is an adult with an advanced solid tumor such as melanoma, head and neck, liver or kidney cancer. The CDR3 runs from the conserved cysteine through the conserved F or W. The D gene is left open where the match is weak. Expanded clones get a size class; other rows say once, few or many, or leave the size out.

clone_size d_call j_call v_call cdr3_aa cdr3_nt
. TRBD2 TRBJ2-7 TRBV4-1 CASSQDGTSGGEEYF TGCGCCAGCAGCCAAGATGGGACTAGCGGGGGTGAGGAGTACTTC
. TRBD1 TRBJ2-7 TRBV27 CASSLSGQGHYEQYF TGTGCCAGCAGTTTATCGGGACAGGGACACTACGAGCAGTACTTC
. . TRBJ2-2 TRBV6-5 CASSQVPGELFF TGTGCCAGCAGCCAAGTACCCGGGGAGCTGTTTTTT
. . TRBJ2-7 TRBV16 CASSLQVAPYEQYF TGTGCCAGCAGCCTTCAGGTCGCCCCCTACGAGCAGTACTTC
large TRBD2 TRBJ2-7 TRBV18 CASSPPGGRHHYEQYF TGTGCCAGCTCACCACCTGGCGGGAGGCACCACTACGAGCAGTACTTC
. . TRBJ2-5 TRBV6-5 CASSYVQGRETQYF TGTGCCAGCAGTTACGTACAGGGAAGGGAGACCCAGTACTTC
. TRBD1 TRBJ2-1 TRBV6-5 CASSHQSGGNEQFF TGTGCCAGCAGCCACCAGTCAGGGGGCAATGAGCAGTTCTTC
. . TRBJ2-5 TRBV11-2 CASSLNTGFETQYF TGTGCCAGCAGCTTAAATACGGGGTTCGAGACCCAGTACTTC
. TRBD1 TRBJ2-2 TRBV19 CASSIVGTGGTGELFF TGTGCCAGTAGTATCGTCGGGACAGGGGGCACCGGGGAGCTGTTTTTT
. . TRBJ1-1 TRBV6-6 CASSYAAGQTEAFF TGTGCCAGCAGTTACGCGGCAGGGCAAACTGAAGCTTTCTTT